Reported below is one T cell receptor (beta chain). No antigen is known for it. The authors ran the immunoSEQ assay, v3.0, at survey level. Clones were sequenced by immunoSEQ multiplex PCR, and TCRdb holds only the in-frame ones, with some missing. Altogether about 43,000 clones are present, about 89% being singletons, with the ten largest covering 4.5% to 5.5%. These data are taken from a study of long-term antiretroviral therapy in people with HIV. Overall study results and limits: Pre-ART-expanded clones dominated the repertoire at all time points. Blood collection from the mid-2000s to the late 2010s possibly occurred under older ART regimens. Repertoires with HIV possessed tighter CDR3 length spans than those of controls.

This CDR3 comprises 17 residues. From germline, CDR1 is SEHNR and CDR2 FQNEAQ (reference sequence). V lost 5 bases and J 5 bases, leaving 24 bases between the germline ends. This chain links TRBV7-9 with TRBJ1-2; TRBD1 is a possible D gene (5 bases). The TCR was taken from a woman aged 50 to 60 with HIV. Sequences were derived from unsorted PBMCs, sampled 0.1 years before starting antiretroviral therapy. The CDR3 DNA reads TGTGCCAGCAGCATAACCCGCCGGGGGAGTCAGTTGTATGGCTACACCTTC. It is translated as CASSITRRGSQLYGYTF.